A single sample is the source of the 24 T cell receptor beta chains below, sequenced in a study of CD8+ T cells in alopecia areata. RNA extraction was followed by reverse transcription into cDNA, which acted as the sequencing template. Sequenced by immunoSEQ multiplex PCR; TCRdb stores in-frame clones only, minus some. The table includes some 110,000 clones, about two fifths detected once. Sequencing was performed on CD4+ T cells sorted from blood. The receptors were sampled from a human donor with alopecia areata.

The rearrangement uses TRBV28 and TRBJ2-2, with D uncertain. Per the germline V gene, CDR1 is MDHEN and CDR2 is SYDVKM. CDR3 length: 14 residues. Trimming removed 8 bases from V and 7 bases from J, with 17 bases in between. The CDR3 nucleotides read TGTGCCAGCTCGGCTCCTACACAGTTCGGGGAGCTGTTTTTT. It translates to CASSAPTQFGELFF.

This clone has at least ten counts. This sequence joins TRBV7-6 and TRBJ1-1; the match to TRBD1 covers 7 bases. The CDR3 totals 14 residues. Germline CDR1 reads SGHVS; CDR2 reads FNYEAQ. V lost 5 bases and J lost 1; bases outside the gene matches: 4. Here the CDR3 reads CASSAGTENTEAFF. The DNA for the CDR3 is TGTGCCAGCAGCGCCGGGACAGAGAACACTGAAGCTTTCTTT. The whole variable domain, remainder taken from reference TRBV7-6 and TRBJ1-1, is GAGVSQSPRYKVTKRGQDVALRCDPISGHVSLYWYRQALGQGPEFLTYFNYEAQQDKSGLPNDRFSAERPEGSISTLTIQRTEQRDSAMYRCASSAGTENTEAFFGQGTRLTVV.

The V and J genes are TRBV2 and TRBJ2-1; 8 bases agree with TRBD2. Germline lookup yields CDR1 SNHLY and CDR2 FYNNEI. V lost 2 bases, J lost 4 bases, and 4 bases stayed unmatched. This CDR3 contains 15 residues. In DNA form, the CDR3 reads TGTGCCAGCAGTGAAAACGGGAGGGTATACAATGAGCAGTTCTTC. Amino acids: CASSENGRVYNEQFF.

This rearrangement joins TRBV11-2 to TRBJ2-7; D is uncertain. Germline CDR1 SGHAT, CDR2 FQNNGV. The CDR3 totals 12 residues. V lost 2 bases and J 1 base, leaving 3 bases between the germline ends. Here the CDR3 reads CASSLSSYEQYF. For the CDR3, the DNA is TGTGCCAGCAGCTTAAGTTCCTACGAGCAGTACTTC. Complete variable domain (other parts from reference TRBV11-2 and TRBJ2-7): EAGVAQSPRYKIIEKRQSVAFWCNPISGHATLYWYQQILGQGPKLLIQFQNNGVVDDSQLPKDRFSAERLKGVDSTLKIQPAKLEDSAVYLCASSLSSYEQYFGPGTRLTVT.

Regarding this clone: Distinct nucleotide sequences in the sample also encode this CDR3. This chain joins TRBV30 and TRBJ1-2; D gene uncertain. Germline CDR1 reads GTSNPN; CDR2 reads SVGIG (reference sequence). The V end was cut by 2 bases, the J end by 5 bases, with 9 bases between. This CDR3 is built from 12 residues. CDR3 loop: CAWSRDSYGYTF. CDR3 coding DNA: TGTGCCTGGAGTAGGGATTCTTATGGCTACACCTTC.

This chain joins TRBV29-1 and TRBJ1-1; D unresolved. In germline, CDR1 is SQVTM, CDR2 ANQGSEA. V gave up 3 bases and J gave up 1 base, with 9 bases separating them. The CDR3 consists of 13 residues. This CDR3 is CSVERWGNTEAFF. The DNA for the CDR3 is TGCAGCGTTGAGAGGTGGGGGAACACTGAAGCTTTCTTT.

A few counts support this clone. The genes are TRBV18 and TRBJ2-2; 10 bases align to TRBD1. Germline CDR1 and CDR2: KGHSH and LQKENI. After removal of 3 bases from V and 3 bases from J, the junction contained 4 bases not matched to a gene. The CDR3 loop spans 16 amino acids. CDR3 in amino acids: CASSPRQGAYTGELFF. CDR3 DNA: TGTGCCAGCTCACCCAGACAGGGGGCCTACACCGGGGAGCTGTTTTTT. Drawing the rest from reference TRBV18 and TRBJ2-2, the complete variable domain is NAGVMQNPRHLVRRRGQEARLRCSPMKGHSHVYWYRQLPEEGLKFMVYLQKENIIDESGMPKERFSAEFPKEGPSILRIQQVVRGDSAAYFCASSPRQGAYTGELFFGEGSRLTVL.

CDR3 protein: CASSLQTGLAFF. The CDR3 DNA is TGTGCCAGCAGTCTACAGACAGGCCTCGCTTTCTTT. The V and J genes are TRBV28 and TRBJ1-1; tentative D call: TRBD1 (6 bases). CDR1 MDHEN and CDR2 SYDVKM come from the germline V gene. This CDR3 has 12 amino acids. V gave up 5 bases and J gave up 11 bases, with 15 bases separating them.

J is TRBJ2-7 and V is TRBV4-3; no clear D. Deletions cut 3 bases from V and 2 bases from J, with 17 bases between. Per germline, CDR1 LGHNA and CDR2 YSLEER. The CDR3 consists of 16 residues. The DNA for the CDR3 is TGCGCCAGCAGCCACCAGTATCAGGCGGATACCTACGAGCAGTACTTC. Residues: CASSHQYQADTYEQYF.

J is TRBJ2-3 and V is TRBV5-4, with TRBD2 matching over 9 bases. After removal of 0 bases from V and 5 bases from J, the junction contained 7 bases not matched to a gene. Germline CDR1 SGHNT, CDR2 YYREEE (reference sequence). This CDR3 contains 16 residues. CDR3 coding DNA: TGTGCCAGCAGCTTGGCCCAAGCGGGGGGCGGAGATACGCAGTATTTT. It translates to CASSLAQAGGGDTQYF.

V and J are TRBV7-2 and TRBJ1-1; no definite D call. The germline V gene has CDR1 SGHTA and CDR2 FQGNSA. The V end was cut by 2 bases, the J end by 4 bases, with 8 bases between. The CDR3 extends over 13 amino acids. The CDR3 DNA sequence: TGTGCCAGCAGCTTAACGGGAAGCACTGAAGCTTTCTTT. This gives the protein CASSLTGSTEAFF.

V is TRBV7-2 and J is TRBJ2-1; 8 bases align to TRBD2. The CDR3 loop spans 18 amino acids. Germline assignment: CDR1 SGHTA and CDR2 FQGNSA. J lost 0 bases, V lost 1 base, and 8 bases had no gene match. The CDR3 spells CASSLEVAGIRSYNEQFF. DNA for the CDR3: TGTGCCAGCAGCTTAGAGGTAGCGGGGATCCGCTCCTACAATGAGCAGTTCTTC.

This clone has more than one count but fewer than ten. The V call is TRBV2, the J call TRBJ1-4; D gene ambiguous. Germline-derived CDR1 and CDR2 are SNHLY and FYNNEI. The CDR3 loop spans 14 amino acids. V lost 6 bases, J lost 0 bases, and 8 bases lay in between. The CDR3 DNA sequence: TGTGCCAGCAGCTCACTCGCAACTAATGAAAAACTGTTTTTT. Protein product: CASSSLATNEKLFF.

The V and J genes are TRBV15 and TRBJ2-1; D unresolved. V was pared by 0 bases and J by 0 bases, with 12 bases between. The CDR3 totals 17 residues. In germline, CDR1 is LNHNV, CDR2 YYDKDF (reference sequence). CDR3 in DNA: TGTGCCACCAGCAGAGAGTTGGCAGCCGGCTCCTACAATGAGCAGTTCTTC. Translation: CATSRELAAGSYNEQFF.

The rearrangement uses TRBV30 and TRBJ2-7, with unresolved D. V was cut by 2 bases and J by 5 bases, with 13 bases left in between. The germline gives CDR1 GTSNPN, CDR2 SVGIG (reference sequence). The CDR3 loop spans 13 amino acids. The CDR3 coding sequence is TGTGCCTGGAGTCCGGGCCCGCCGGACGAGCAGTACTTC. Protein product: CAWSPGPPDEQYF.

The rearrangement links TRBV5-4 to TRBJ2-7, with D unclear. Germline CDR1 reads SGHNT; CDR2 reads YYREEE (reference sequence). V dropped 0 bases and J dropped 2 bases, with 9 bases sitting between them. The CDR3 length is 14 residues. CDR3 loop: CASSLGPNAYEQYF. The CDR3 coding sequence is TGTGCCAGCAGCTTGGGTCCTAATGCCTACGAGCAGTACTTC.

This chain uses TRBV29-1 with TRBJ2-2; 8 nucleotides line up with TRBD1. The ends lost 4 bases at V and 4 bases at J; junction bases unmatched: 5. The CDR3 loop spans 14 amino acids. Germline loops: CDR1 SQVTM, CDR2 ANQGSEA. Written as DNA, the CDR3 is TGCAGCGTTGTTGCGACAGGGGTCACCGGGGAGCTGTTTTTT. Translation gives CSVVATGVTGELFF.

This chain uses TRBV10-3 with TRBJ2-3, with a weak D call TRBD2 (5 bases). V was trimmed by 4 bases and J by 6 bases, leaving 5 bases between them. Per germline, CDR1 ENHRY and CDR2 SYGVKD. The CDR3 extends over 11 amino acids. In DNA, the CDR3 is TGTGCCATCAGTGCGGGGGATACGCAGTATTTT. Amino acid sequence: CAISAGDTQYF.

This clone was seen a few times. The genes are TRBV28 and TRBJ2-1; TRBD2 is a possible D gene (7 bases). Deletions cut 5 bases from V and 6 bases from J, with 14 bases between. The CDR3 loop spans 14 amino acids. Germline assignment: CDR1 MDHEN and CDR2 SYDVKM. CDR3 sequence: CASSPGGSSNEQFF. In DNA form, the CDR3 reads TGTGCCAGCAGTCCGGGGGGCAGCTCCAATGAGCAGTTCTTC.

This chain connects TRBV18 to TRBJ2-1, with D possibly TRBD2 on 6 matching bases. The CDR3 sequence is 16 residues long. Looked up from germline, CDR1 is KGHSH and CDR2 is LQKENI. V lost 0 bases to trimming and J lost 3 bases, with 12 bases between them. The CDR3: CASSPPSGGSYNEQFF. For the CDR3, the DNA is TGTGCCAGCTCACCACCTTCCGGAGGGAGCTACAATGAGCAGTTCTTC. Supplemented by reference TRBV18 and TRBJ2-1, the full variable domain reads NAGVMQNPRHLVRRRGQEARLRCSPMKGHSHVYWYRQLPEEGLKFMVYLQKENIIDESGMPKERFSAEFPKEGPSILRIQQVVRGDSAAYFCASSPPSGGSYNEQFFGPGTRLTVL.

The J gene is TRBJ2-3, the V gene TRBV29-1; D remains ambiguous. V lost 3 bases and J lost 2, with 9 bases in between. Germline CDR1 SQVTM, CDR2 ANQGSEA. The CDR3 consists of 13 residues. CDR3 sequence reads: CSVDPQLTDTQYF. In nucleotides, the CDR3 is TGCAGCGTTGATCCCCAGCTCACAGATACGCAGTATTTT.

In DNA form, the CDR3 reads TGTGCCAGCAGCGCGCCGGGACAGGGGCAGTATTTT. This translates into CASSAPGQGQYF. V usage is TRBV2 and J usage is TRBJ2-3, with 9 bases that match TRBD1. Per the germline V gene, CDR1 is SNHLY and CDR2 is FYNNEI. Trimming cost V 6 bases and J 11 bases; bases outside gene matches: 6. The CDR3 contains 12 residues.

The chain uses TRBV28 and TRBJ2-4; the D gene is possibly TRBD2 (6 bases). Germline loops: CDR1 MDHEN, CDR2 SYDVKM. Trimming left V 6 bases short and J 6 bases short, with 21 bases between. The CDR3 covers 16 residues. CDR3 amino acids: CASRTGRSGGVNIQYF. CDR3 sequence (DNA): TGTGCCAGCAGGACTGGGCGGTCCGGAGGGGTAAACATTCAGTACTTC.

CDR3 in DNA: TGTGCCAGCAGTGTATCCAGGGGTAGTTACGAGCAGTACTTC. This gives the protein CASSVSRGSYEQYF. The rearrangement joins TRBV28 to TRBJ2-7, with a weak D call TRBD1 (6 bases). Trimming took 5 bases from V and 4 from J, leaving 15 bases between them. The CDR3 sequence is 14 residues long. The germline gives CDR1 MDHEN, CDR2 SYDVKM.